These 22 T cell receptor beta chains originate from one sample sequenced in a study of blood T cell repertoires in COVID-19. Profiling relied on immunoSEQ multiplex PCR, and the TCRdb table lists in-frame clones only, not all of them. Here the sample spans 100,000 to 150,000 clones, 80% to 90% being singletons. Sequenced input: peripheral blood. The receptors were gathered from a woman aged 45-60 years with acute or convalescent COVID-19.

The chain is built from TRBV6-1 and TRBJ1-3, with 10 nucleotides matching TRBD1. Germline values: CDR1 MNHNS, CDR2 SASEGT. The V and J ends lost 3 bases and 0 bases, in that order; junction bases with no gene match: 11. This CDR3 has 19 amino acids. CDR3 amino acids: CASSDPPVGQGYSGNTIYF. The CDR3 nucleotides read TGTGCCAGCAGTGACCCCCCGGTGGGACAGGGGTACTCTGGAAACACCATATATTTT.

This clone appeared once. DNA for the CDR3: TGTGCCTGGAGTCCGTCGGGGGACCCTAACTATGGCTACACCTTC. Translating gives CAWSPSGDPNYGYTF. This sequence joins TRBV30 and TRBJ1-2, with D perhaps TRBD1 (5 bases). CDR3 size: 15 residues. Germline CDR1 is GTSNPN and CDR2 is SVGIG (reference sequence). V was pared by 2 bases and J by 0 bases, with 13 bases between.

This sequence joins TRBV19 and TRBJ2-3; TRBD2 might be the D (7 bases). The germline gives CDR1 LNHDA, CDR2 SQIVND (reference sequence). The length of the CDR3 is 15 residues. V lost 1 base and J lost 5, with 13 bases in between. The CDR3 DNA reads TGTGCCAGTAGTATAGCGGGGGGCGACGGAGATACGCAGTATTTT. Its translation: CASSIAGGDGDTQYF. Based on the CDR3 plus reference TRBV19 and TRBJ2-3, the full variable domain is DGGITQSPKYLFRKEGQNVTLSCEQNLNHDAMYWYRQDPGQGLRLIYYSQIVNDFQKGDIAEGYSVSREKKESFPLTVTSAQKNPTAFYLCASSIAGGDGDTQYFGPGTRLTVL.

This chain links TRBV2 with TRBJ1-4; D is possibly TRBD1 (5 bases). This CDR3 spans 14 amino acids. CDR1 SNHLY and CDR2 FYNNEI come from the germline V gene. V lost 1 base to trimming and J lost 11 bases, with 14 bases between them. As DNA, the CDR3 is TGTGCCAGCAGTGAAGACCGGTCCGGGGGGAAACTGTTTTTT. This gives the protein CASSEDRSGGKLFF. The variable domain in full, with the rest retrieved from reference TRBV2 and TRBJ1-4, is EPEVTQTPSHQVTQMGQEVILRCVPISNHLYFYWYRQILGQKVEFLVSFYNNEISEKSEIFDDQFSVERPDGSNFTLKIRSTKLEDSAMYFCASSEDRSGGKLFFGSGTQLSVL.

The chain is built from TRBV6-2 or TRBV6-3 and TRBJ1-5; tentatively, D is TRBD1 (5 bases). V lost 2 bases and J 7 bases, leaving 9 bases between the germline ends. Germline CDR1 is MNHEY and CDR2 is SVGEGT. This CDR3 has 13 amino acids. CDR3 region: CASSYGAQQPQHF. The CDR3 nucleotides read TGTGCCAGCAGTTACGGGGCTCAACAGCCCCAGCATTTT.

This clone appeared a few times. The chain carries TRBV30 and TRBJ2-4; perhaps TRBD2 as D (7 bases). The germline V and J ends were trimmed by 8 bases and 0 bases, with 14 bases remaining between them. CDR3 length: 14 amino acids. The germline V gene encodes CDR1 GTSNPN and CDR2 SVGIG (reference sequence). The CDR3 nucleotides are TGTGCCCCAGAGGGGGGGATAGCCAAAAACATTCAGTACTTC. Protein: CAPEGGIAKNIQYF.

This clone was observed once. The chain couples TRBV9 to TRBJ2-1, with 7 bases matching TRBD1. This CDR3 is built from 15 residues. The germline CDR1 and CDR2 sequences are SGDLS and YYNGEE. The V gene end was trimmed by 4 bases and the J gene end by 2 bases; junction bases not matched to a gene: 6. In DNA, the CDR3 is TGTGCCAGCAGCACACAGGGGAGCACCTACAATGAGCAGTTCTTC. Translation gives CASSTQGSTYNEQFF.

This clone has a handful of counts. The rearrangement joins TRBV7-2 to TRBJ2-1, with a possible D match to TRBD1 (5 bases). The CDR3 consists of 15 residues. Germline V CDR1 and CDR2: SGHTA, FQGNSA. Trimming removed 1 base at V and 7 bases at J, with 14 bases between. The CDR3 region is CASSLEPGLLNEQFF. CDR3 DNA sequence: TGTGCCAGCAGCTTAGAGCCAGGGCTATTAAATGAGCAGTTCTTC.

The chain recombines TRBV5-1 with TRBJ1-4; possibly TRBD1 for D (6 bases). CDR1 and CDR2 from the germline V gene are SGHRS and YFSETQ. The V end was cut by 4 bases, the J end by 3 bases, with 13 bases between. This CDR3 comprises 15 residues. The CDR3 region is CASSGTSSSNEKLFF. The CDR3 DNA reads as TGCGCCAGCAGCGGGACATCCAGTTCTAATGAAAAACTGTTTTTT.

The chain links TRBV4-1 to TRBJ1-5; 10 nucleotides agree with TRBD1. Germline assignment: CDR1 MGHRA and CDR2 YSYEKL. V trimming: 4 bases; J trimming: 6 bases; junction bases outside the gene matches: 6. The CDR3 contains 15 residues. Here the CDR3 DNA reads TGCGCCAGCAGCCTAGGGACAGGGGTTGCTCAGCCCCAGCATTTT. Amino acids: CASSLGTGVAQPQHF.

The chain carries TRBV19 and TRBJ1-5; the match to TRBD1 covers 9 bases. Trimming cost V 6 bases and J 0 bases; bases outside gene matches: 9. The length of the CDR3 is 17 residues. The germline V gene encodes CDR1 LNHDA and CDR2 SQIVND (reference sequence). The CDR3 reads CASSTWTGDYSNQPQHF. The CDR3, as DNA: TGTGCCAGTAGCACATGGACAGGGGATTATAGCAATCAGCCCCAGCATTTT. The whole variable domain, remainder taken from reference TRBV19 and TRBJ1-5, is DGGITQSPKYLFRKEGQNVTLSCEQNLNHDAMYWYRQDPGQGLRLIYYSQIVNDFQKGDIAEGYSVSREKKESFPLTVTSAQKNPTAFYLCASSTWTGDYSNQPQHFGDGTRLSIL.

J is TRBJ1-1 and V is TRBV14, with 8 bases aligning to TRBD1. The CDR3 loop spans 14 amino acids. From germline, CDR1 is SGHDN and CDR2 FVKESK. V was clipped by 4 bases and J by 5 bases; unmatched bases: 6. In DNA, the CDR3 is TGTGCCAGCAGCCTAGACAGGGGCAGTACTGAAGCTTTCTTT. Translated: CASSLDRGSTEAFF.

The rearrangement joins TRBV30 to TRBJ1-4; D is undetermined. Germline CDR1 reads GTSNPN; CDR2 reads SVGIG (reference sequence). Trimming took off 5 bases at V and 8 bases at J, with 21 bases between the two ends. The CDR3 length is 15 residues. CDR3 sequence reads: CAWAGGLQEGEKLFF. DNA of the CDR3: TGTGCCTGGGCCGGTGGGCTCCAGGAGGGAGAAAAACTGTTTTTT.

This clone has just one count. V usage is TRBV5-8 and J usage is TRBJ1-4, with D perhaps matching TRBD1 (5 bases). This CDR3 comprises 15 residues. Germline CDR1 is SGHTS and CDR2 is YDEGEE. The V gene lost 2 bases and the J gene lost 8 bases, with 16 bases spanning the gap. The CDR3 protein is CASSLQLSKGEKLFF. CDR3 in DNA: TGTGCCAGCAGCTTACAGCTCTCCAAGGGGGAAAAACTGTTTTTT.

The chain is built from TRBV7-2 and TRBJ2-3; 12 bases line up with TRBD2. CDR3 length equals 18 residues. Germline V gives CDR1 SGHTA, CDR2 FQGNSA. The J segment lost 2 bases and the V segment lost 6 bases, leaving 12 bases of the junction unmatched. The CDR3 here is CASSRRGASGGATDTQYF. The CDR3 DNA reads as TGTGCCAGCAGTCGAAGAGGGGCTAGCGGGGGGGCCACAGATACGCAGTATTTT.

This chain joins TRBV2 and TRBJ2-5, with D maybe TRBD1 (6 bases). V was pared by 0 bases and J by 4 bases, with 15 bases between. Germline V lookup: CDR1 SNHLY, CDR2 FYNNEI. The CDR3 totals 16 residues. CDR3 nucleotide sequence: TGTGCCAGCAGTGAAGCGGCTGTGGGCAGGGGAGAGACCCAGTACTTC. Its protein product is CASSEAAVGRGETQYF. The full variable domain, its missing parts supplied by reference TRBV2 and TRBJ2-5, is EPEVTQTPSHQVTQMGQEVILRCVPISNHLYFYWYRQILGQKVEFLVSFYNNEISEKSEIFDDQFSVERPDGSNFTLKIRSTKLEDSAMYFCASSEAAVGRGETQYFGPGTRLLVL.

The chain recombines TRBV5-5 with TRBJ2-7, with D perhaps matching TRBD2 (5 bases). This CDR3 spans 14 amino acids. V dropped 4 bases and J dropped 3 bases, with 14 bases sitting between them. Per germline, CDR1 SGHKS and CDR2 YYEKEE (reference sequence). CDR3 residues: CASSPGEGYYEQYF. The CDR3 nucleotides read TGTGCCAGCAGCCCCGGGGAAGGCTACTACGAGCAGTACTTC.

V gene TRBV3-1 (or the pseudogene TRBV3-2) combines with J gene TRBJ2-1, with 16 bases that match TRBD2. With V trimmed by 5 bases and J by 1 base, 8 bases remained unmatched. The CDR3 covers 19 residues. The germline V gene has CDR1 LGHDT and CDR2 YNNKEL (reference sequence). The CDR3 is CASSTGTSGGAGSYNEQFF. For the CDR3, the DNA is TGTGCCAGCAGCACAGGGACTAGCGGGGGGGCCGGGTCCTACAATGAGCAGTTCTTC.

The chain recombines TRBV5-4 with TRBJ2-5; TRBD2 matches at 11 bases. J was trimmed by 5 bases and V by 5 bases; bases with no gene match: 11. This CDR3 has 16 amino acids. Germline V CDR1 and CDR2: SGHNT, YYREEE (reference sequence). This CDR3 reads CASRSLAGGSGETQYF. DNA for the CDR3: TGTGCCAGCAGATCTCTAGCGGGAGGATCCGGGGAGACCCAGTACTTC.

The chain couples TRBV7-9 to TRBJ1-6, with 8 positions matching TRBD1. Per the germline V gene, CDR1 is SEHNR and CDR2 is FQNEAQ (reference sequence). The V segment lost 2 bases and the J segment 6 bases; nucleotides outside the gene matches: 12. The CDR3 has 18 residues. The CDR3 sequence is CASSLKAGGVQRNSPLHF. In DNA form, the CDR3 reads TGTGCCAGCAGCTTAAAGGCAGGGGGCGTCCAGCGTAATTCACCCCTCCACTTT.

This chain joins TRBV2 and TRBJ2-5; D unclear. Trimming stripped 8 bases from V and 5 bases from J, with 6 bases between. This CDR3 spans 10 amino acids. Germline lookup yields CDR1 SNHLY and CDR2 FYNNEI. DNA for the CDR3: TGTGCCAGCCAAGAGGAGACCCAGTACTTC. This codes for CASQEETQYF.

The V call is TRBV3-1 (or the pseudogene TRBV3-2), the J call TRBJ1-1; D possibly corresponds to TRBD1 (5 bases). The CDR3 length is 18 residues. Germline V CDR1 and CDR2: LGHDT, YNNKEL (reference sequence). The V end lost 6 bases, the J end lost 2 bases, and 25 bases lay between the germline ends. The CDR3 nucleotides are TGTGCCAGCAGACGACGAAGTGGGGCAGGGAGGAGAAACACTGAAGCTTTCTTT. This encodes CASRRRSGAGRRNTEAFF.